Shown below are 22 T cell receptor beta chains from a single sample sequenced in a study of OX40 agonist ivuxolimab in advanced cancers. Assay: immunoSEQ multiplex PCR; the TCRdb copy retains only in-frame clones and omits some. The table has under 90,000 clones, about 85% seen once. Material: CD4+ or CD8+ T cells sorted from blood, obtained in a trial of the OX40 agonist ivuxolimab. These receptors all stem from an adult with an advanced solid tumor such as melanoma, head and neck, liver or kidney cancer.

This clone was observed a single time. This sequence joins TRBV2 and TRBJ1-5, with D uncertain. Germline V gene data show CDR1 as SNHLY and CDR2 as FYNNEI. Trimming took off 4 bases at V and 6 bases at J, with 16 bases between the two ends. CDR3 length: 15 amino acids. The CDR3 sequence: CASSVFGVIGQPQHF. The CDR3 region has the DNA TGTGCCAGCAGTGTGTTTGGGGTGATCGGTCAGCCCCAGCATTTT.

The J gene is TRBJ1-3, the V gene TRBV28; perhaps TRBD1 as D (6 bases). Trimming left V 6 bases short and J 0 bases short, with 15 bases between. Per the germline V gene, CDR1 is MDHEN and CDR2 is SYDVKM. The CDR3 runs to 16 residues. CDR3 sequence: CASSSTGPDSGNTIYF. Here the CDR3 DNA reads TGTGCCAGCAGCTCCACAGGGCCAGACTCTGGAAACACCATATATTTT.

This clone was counted a single time. The gene calls are TRBV7-3 and TRBJ1-1, with D hard to call. CDR1 SGHTA and CDR2 FQGTGA come from the germline V gene. V shed 6 bases and J shed 2 bases, with 10 bases lying between them. The CDR3 totals 13 residues. CDR3: CASRWTVNTEAFF. CDR3 bases: TGTGCCAGCAGGTGGACGGTAAACACTGAAGCTTTCTTT.

V is TRBV7-2 and J is TRBJ1-2, with D unresolved. The CDR3 is 15 residues long. V lost 5 bases to trimming and J lost 2 bases, with 15 bases between them. Germline V gene sequence: CDR1 SGHTA, CDR2 FQGNSA. CDR3 protein: CASSRLGFSNYGYTF. Here the CDR3 DNA reads TGTGCCAGCAGCAGACTGGGCTTTTCCAACTATGGCTACACCTTC. Combining the CDR3 with reference TRBV7-2 and TRBJ1-2 gives the whole variable domain GAGVSQSPSNKVTEKGKDVELRCDPISGHTALYWYRQSLGQGLEFLIYFQGNSAPDKSGLPSDRFSAERTGGSVSTLTIQRTQQEDSAVYLCASSRLGFSNYGYTFGSGTRLTVV.

In its sample, this clone was seen once. The gene calls are TRBV14 and TRBJ1-2; TRBD1 aligns across 11 bases. This CDR3 has 14 residues. Germline-derived CDR1 and CDR2 are SGHDN and FVKESK. V shed 5 bases and J 8 bases; nucleotides not matched to a gene: 7. The CDR3 loop is CASSAGQGVGGYTF. CDR3 bases: TGTGCCAGCAGCGCGGGACAGGGGGTAGGCGGCTACACCTTC.

The chain is built from TRBV10-3 and TRBJ1-2, with D possibly matching TRBD1 (6 bases). V was clipped by 6 bases and J by 8 bases, with 19 bases between them. CDR3 length equals 14 residues. The V gene's germline CDR1 is ENHRY and CDR2 SYGVKD. CDR3 DNA: TGTGCCATCAGCCAACAGGGCGGAGGTGCAGGCTACACCTTC. As protein: CAISQQGGGAGYTF.

This chain joins TRBV28 and TRBJ2-1; unclear D gene. Germline CDR1 is MDHEN and CDR2 is SYDVKM. CDR3 length equals 16 residues. V shed 3 bases and J shed 0 bases, with 12 bases lying between them. The CDR3 region has the DNA TGTGCCAGCAGTTTCGCCTCAGGTTACTCCTACAATGAGCAGTTCTTC. Protein: CASSFASGYSYNEQFF.

The rearrangement joins TRBV7-8 to TRBJ1-5; D is possibly TRBD1 (5 bases). The germline gives CDR1 SGHVS, CDR2 FQNEAQ. The CDR3 has 14 residues. Trimming removed 5 bases at V and 7 bases at J, with 15 bases between. CDR3 protein: CASSEVVGLQPQHF. CDR3 coding DNA: TGTGCCAGCAGCGAAGTCGTGGGACTACAGCCCCAGCATTTT.

This chain uses TRBV28 with TRBJ1-4; 8 bases map to TRBD1. This CDR3 is built from 15 residues. J lost 7 bases, V lost 5 bases, and 9 bases had no gene match. Germline values: CDR1 MDHEN, CDR2 SYDVKM. For the CDR3, the DNA is TGTGCCAGCAGTCCGCCGACAGGGACAGGTGAAAAACTGTTTTTT. Amino acids: CASSPPTGTGEKLFF.

The V call is TRBV10-1, the J call TRBJ2-3; 10 positions match TRBD2. The CDR3 covers 20 residues. The ends lost 8 bases at V and 2 bases at J; junction bases unmatched: 22. Germline V gene data show CDR1 as WNHNN and CDR2 as SYGVQD (reference sequence). The CDR3 DNA is TGCGCCAGCCCGTGGCTCGGCGGACTAGCGGCAGTCAACCTCACAGATACGCAGTATTTT. It codes for CASPWLGGLAAVNLTDTQYF.

V is TRBV5-6 and J is TRBJ2-7; 9 bases agree with TRBD1. The CDR3 loop spans 15 amino acids. In germline, CDR1 is SGHDT, CDR2 YYEEEE. The V gene end was trimmed by 5 bases and the J gene end by 2 bases; junction bases not matched to a gene: 8. CDR3 sequence: CASRLRTGVTYEQYF. CDR3 coding DNA: TGTGCCAGCAGACTACGGACAGGGGTTACCTACGAGCAGTACTTC.

The chain recombines TRBV4-1 with TRBJ2-5, with TRBD2 identical over 8 bases. Germline values: CDR1 MGHRA, CDR2 YSYEKL. V lost 6 bases to trimming and J lost 5 bases; unmatched junction nucleotides: 8. This CDR3 is built from 14 residues. The CDR3 loop reads CASRQGLGGETQYF. CDR3 nucleotides: TGCGCCAGCAGACAGGGACTAGGGGGGGAGACCCAGTACTTC.

This chain uses TRBV10-3 with TRBJ2-7; D uncertain. Trimming pared 6 bases from V and 6 bases from J, leaving 15 bases between. CDR1 ENHRY and CDR2 SYGVKD come from the germline V gene. The CDR3 length is 13 residues. CDR3 coding DNA: TGTGCCATCAGGGGCGAGTTAGTCACCGAGCAGTACTTC. As protein: CAIRGELVTEQYF.

This clone was observed a few times. The chain uses TRBV5-1 and TRBJ1-6, with D unresolved. The CDR3 has 13 residues. Between the trimmed V and J ends, which lost 0 bases and 8 bases, there was a span of 6 bases. CDR1 and CDR2 from the germline V gene are SGHRS and YFSETQ. This chain's CDR3 is CASSLAEDSPLHF. The CDR3, as DNA: TGCGCCAGCAGCTTGGCAGAGGATTCACCCCTCCACTTT.

The gene calls are TRBV5-1 and TRBJ1-1; TRBD1 matches at 7 bases. CDR1 SGHRS and CDR2 YFSETQ come from the germline V gene. The V and J ends lost 4 bases and 1 base, in that order; junction bases with no gene match: 4. CDR3 size: 14 residues. The CDR3 reads CASSQRQGNTEAFF. The CDR3 DNA reads TGCGCCAGCAGCCAAAGACAGGGGAACACTGAAGCTTTCTTT.

The CDR3 DNA sequence: TGTGCCAGCAGGGGACCGCGGGGGCGGATCGGGGAGCTGTTTTTT. Protein product: CASRGPRGRIGELFF. This rearrangement joins TRBV2 to TRBJ2-2; D is perhaps TRBD2 (7 bases). The germline V and J ends were trimmed by 6 bases and 7 bases, with 18 bases remaining between them. Looked up from germline, CDR1 is SNHLY and CDR2 is FYNNEI. This CDR3 has 15 residues.

This chain connects TRBV18 to TRBJ1-1, with TRBD1 as a possible D gene (5 bases). The V end lost 2 bases, the J end lost 0 bases, and 22 bases lay between the germline ends. Germline CDR1 and CDR2: KGHSH and LQKENI. This CDR3 has 19 residues. This CDR3 is CASSPRGQAALRLNTEAFF. The CDR3 DNA reads TGTGCCAGCTCACCAAGGGGCCAGGCAGCCCTAAGACTGAACACTGAAGCTTTCTTT.

The sample holds one count of this clone. The J gene is TRBJ1-2, the V gene TRBV7-2; D unclear. This CDR3 has 12 residues. The germline gives CDR1 SGHTA, CDR2 FQGNSA. The germline V and J ends were trimmed by 3 bases and 6 bases, with 8 bases remaining between them. For the CDR3, the DNA is TGTGCCAGCAGCTTGTCCCGCGATGGCTACACCTTC. This translates into CASSLSRDGYTF.

The genes are TRBV6-6 and TRBJ1-6, with a tentative D call TRBD1 (6 bases). There are 15 residues in the CDR3. Germline V lookup: CDR1 MNHNY, CDR2 SVGAGI (reference sequence). V was shortened by 6 bases and J by 5 bases, with 14 bases between the two germline ends. CDR3 loop: CASRPGTPNNSPLHF. CDR3 DNA sequence: TGTGCCAGCAGGCCCGGGACACCTAATAATTCACCCCTCCACTTT.

This rearrangement joins TRBV27 to TRBJ2-1, with 12 bases lining up with TRBD1. This CDR3 region has 15 residues. Trimming cost V 5 bases and J 9 bases; bases outside gene matches: 8. Germline values: CDR1 MNHEY, CDR2 SMNVEV (reference sequence). The CDR3 sequence is CASSTPGQGAGEQFF. The CDR3 DNA reads as TGTGCCAGCAGTACCCCGGGACAGGGGGCCGGTGAGCAGTTCTTC.

The V and J genes are TRBV7-9 and TRBJ2-2, with D possibly matching TRBD1 (6 bases). V was clipped by 5 bases and J by 6 bases, with 28 bases between them. The CDR3 runs to 19 residues. CDR1 and CDR2 from the germline V gene are SEHNR and FQNEAQ (reference sequence). CDR3 residues: CASSPQITGSAGVSGELFF. The CDR3 DNA follows: TGTGCCAGCAGCCCACAGATCACAGGGTCAGCCGGGGTATCCGGGGAGCTGTTTTTT.

The chain has TRBV7-9 and TRBJ2-5, with a weak D call TRBD2 (6 bases). CDR3 length: 13 amino acids. Germline-derived CDR1 and CDR2 are SEHNR and FQNEAQ (reference sequence). The V gene lost 3 bases and the J gene lost 4 bases, with 9 bases spanning the gap. CDR3 sequence reads: CASSLAGRETQYF. The CDR3 coding sequence is TGTGCCAGCAGCTTGGCGGGGAGAGAGACCCAGTACTTC.